The TCR beta chain described here comes from a study of T cell responses to AZD1222 COVID-19 vaccine. Produced via immunoSEQ multiplex PCR; TCRdb's table is partial and in-frame only. The sample carries 89,000 or so clones, about 87% recorded once. Germline V gene sequence: CDR1 ENHRY, CDR2 SYGVKD. Trimming stripped 7 bases from V and 5 bases from J, with 14 bases between. The CDR3 covers 13 residues. Study conclusions and caveats: The study found Spike-specific TCR breadth and depth rose after two AZD1222 doses. A mostly white British donor set with more females was recruited, and clonal diversity was possibly underestimated.

A note on this clone: The antigen is not known.

This sequence joins TRBV10-3 and TRBJ1-1, with D perhaps TRBD1 (6 bases). This clonotype was obtained from an adult in good health. The input for sequencing was peripheral blood, taken on day 0 of AZD1222 vaccination. CDR3 in DNA: TGTGCCATCACTCCGACAGGAGATACTGAAGCTTTCTTT. Translated: CAITPTGDTEAFF.